Listed below are T cell receptor beta chains from one sample, sequenced in a study of vaccination and CD4 T cells after COVID-19. TCRdb reprocessed the PCR reads via MiXCR and lists one record per CDR3 protein. The sample shows 7,500 to 9,500 distinct CDR3 sequences, roughly two fifths of them seen only once. No cognate antigen is known for these TCRs. What was sequenced was CD4+ T cells from blood, cultured in vitro. The receptors come from a human donor in good health. CDR3s include the opening cysteine and the closing phenylalanine or tryptophan. D genes are given only for firm matches. Only part of the rows carry a size: once, few, many, or a class if the clone is expanded.

TGTGCCAGTCGACAGGGGGCACTCGAGCAGTTCTTC | CASRQGALEQFF | TRBD1 | TRBV6-1 | NA | TRBJ2-1
TGTGCCAGCAGCTTATGGTCAGGGACCTTCTATGGCTACACCTTC | CASSLWSGTFYGYTF | NA | TRBV7-2 | few | TRBJ1-2
TGCAGTGCTAAGGACAGGGTATCCGGGGAGCTGTTTTTT | CSAKDRVSGELFF | TRBD1 | TRBV20-1 | NA | TRBJ2-2
TGCGCCAGCAGCTTGGAGGGACAGGGGTACTACGAGCAGTACTTC | CASSLEGQGYYEQYF | TRBD1 | TRBV5-1 | NA | TRBJ2-7
TGTGCCAGCAGCTTACAGCGGGATGAGCAGTTCTTC | CASSLQRDEQFF | NA | TRBV7-2 | NA | TRBJ2-1
TGTGCCAGTATCAATTTTCAGGGGAGCAATCAGCCCCAGCATTTT | CASINFQGSNQPQHF | NA | TRBV19 | NA | TRBJ1-5
TGTGCCAGCGCTCCGGGACAGGGTGGCGCTGAAGCTTTCTTT | CASAPGQGGAEAFF | TRBD1 | TRBV6-1 | NA | TRBJ1-1
TGTGCCAGCAGCCCCGGGGGGGGCCCTCGCTATGGCTACACCTTC | CASSPGGGPRYGYTF | NA | TRBV7-2 | few | TRBJ1-2
TGTGCCAGCACCTCTTTCAGAGATCCTGAAAAACTGTTTTTT | CASTSFRDPEKLFF | NA | TRBV7-6 | NA | TRBJ1-4
TGTGCCAGCAGTCTTAAGACAGATCGGTACTATGGCTACACCTTC | CASSLKTDRYYGYTF | NA | TRBV27 | few | TRBJ1-2
TGCAGCGTTGAAGCGGGGAACTATGGCTACACCTTC | CSVEAGNYGYTF | NA | TRBV29-1 | few | TRBJ1-2
TGTGCCAGCAGCAAAAGAGATCCTAGCGGCAACCAAGAGACCCAGTACTTC | CASSKRDPSGNQETQYF | NA | TRBV21-1 | few | TRBJ2-5
TGTGCCAGCAGTTTAAAGGGGATTGGAAATCAGCCCCAGCATTTT | CASSLKGIGNQPQHF | NA | TRBV12-3/TRBV12-4 | NA | TRBJ1-5
TGTGCCAGCAGCCGGGACAGTCCGACCCAGTACTTC | CASSRDSPTQYF | TRBD1 | TRBV7-9 | NA | TRBJ2-5
TGCGCCAGCAGCCAAGATCCGCTCACGAACACTGAAGCTTTCTTT | CASSQDPLTNTEAFF | NA | TRBV4-3 | NA | TRBJ1-1
TGTGCCAGCTCACCTCGCACCGGGGAGCTGTTTTTT | CASSPRTGELFF | NA | TRBV18 | NA | TRBJ2-2
TGTGCCAGCAGTTTATCGATTTCTCAAGCTTTCTTT | CASSLSISQAFF | NA | TRBV28 | NA | TRBJ1-1
TGTGCCAGCAGTGGAGTAGCGGGGTACACAGATACGCAGTATTTT | CASSGVAGYTDTQYF | TRBD2 | TRBV6-1 | few | TRBJ2-3
TGTGCCAGCAGTTACTACTTAGGACAGGCGGACTATGGCTACACCTTC | CASSYYLGQADYGYTF | TRBD1 | TRBV6-5 | few | TRBJ1-2
TGCAGCGTTGATGTGGCGCCAGATACGCAGTATTTT | CSVDVAPDTQYF | NA | TRBV29-1 | NA | TRBJ2-3
TGCGCCAGCACTAGCTCCTACAATGAGCAGTTCTTC | CASTSSYNEQFF | NA | TRBV5-1 | NA | TRBJ2-1
TGCAGTGCTGGCCCCCCAACCTGGGAAGAGACCCAGTACTTC | CSAGPPTWEETQYF | NA | TRBV20-1 | NA | TRBJ2-5
TGCAGTGCTAGAGAGTCGAGAGGGGCTAATCGGGGGAACACCGGGGAGCTGTTTTTT | CSARESRGANRGNTGELFF | NA | TRBV20-1 | NA | TRBJ2-2
TGTGCCAGCAGTGACCTCAGGGGAAGAACTGAAGCTTTCTTT | CASSDLRGRTEAFF | NA | TRBV2 | few | TRBJ1-1
TGTGCCAGTAGTTTCTTCTTGGCAGTAGCTTCGAACACTGAAGCTTTCTTT | CASSFFLAVASNTEAFF | NA | TRBV19 | NA | TRBJ1-1
TGTGCCAGCCGGGGACAGAATAGCAATCAGCCCCAGCATTTT | CASRGQNSNQPQHF | TRBD1 | TRBV25-1 | NA | TRBJ1-5
TGTGCCAGCAGTTACTTGGGGGCGAGAAACGAGCAGTACTTC | CASSYLGARNEQYF | NA | TRBV6-5 | NA | TRBJ2-7
TGTGCCATCAGTGATAGCGGGAGCTCCTACAATGAGCAGTTCTTC | CAISDSGSSYNEQFF | TRBD2 | TRBV10-3 | few | TRBJ2-1